This TCR beta chain was profiled in a study of T cell responses to AZD1222 COVID-19 vaccine. TCRdb keeps only in-frame clones here, not all; method: immunoSEQ multiplex PCR. Seen here are 45,000 or so clones, 83% observed once, and the top ten hold 40% to 65%. This CDR3 comprises 15 residues. Germline V gives CDR1 ENHRY, CDR2 SYGVKD. Deletions cut 0 bases from V and 9 bases from J, with 17 bases between. The clonotype originates from an adult in good health. The chain has TRBV10-3 and TRBJ1-1; D is uncertain. Sequencing used peripheral blood, obtained on day 0 of AZD1222 vaccination. The CDR3 sequence is CAISESRDSEPKAFF. CDR3 nucleotide sequence: TGTGCCATCAGTGAGTCCAGAGATAGCGAGCCTAAAGCTTTCTTT.